This T cell receptor beta chain was captured in a study of blood T cell repertoires in COVID-19 (dated by TCRdb to 2018 to 2020). Background for the entire study: Samples covering the acute and convalescent phases of COVID-19 were provided by collaborators in the United States, Italy and Spain. The material from the prospective study consisted of cDNA or gDNA derived from T cells, B-cell-depleted T cells, or PBMCs. The dataset comprised deeply sampled blood TCRbeta repertoires from subjects exposed to, actively infected with, or recovered from COVID-19. A freely available public database, intended as a resource for researchers studying the immune response to SARS-CoV-2, is where the repertoires were released. The samples were drawn from two sources: the first 160 participants of the ongoing ImmuneRACE study, and about 1,300 subjects contributed by 6 global collaborators. Nearly every sample came with metadata listing a de-identified subject ID, COVID-19 status, age in years and sex. Where HLA class I and class II types were available, the types were taken from metadata supplied by the sample provider, not from assay-based typing.

TCRbeta CDR3 regions were amplified from genomic DNA using the immunoSEQ Assay, a bias-controlled multiplex PCR. As for the authors' bioinformatics: Within the assay, amplification of reference gene primers was used to estimate how many nucleated cells each sample contained. Sequence reads were collapsed and filtered to measure the absolute abundance of every unique TCRbeta CDR3 rearrangement. For each sample, productive Simpson clonality was calculated by taking the square root of Simpson's diversity index across productive rearrangements. TCRdb limited this immuneACCESS table to in-frame rearrangements with V and J called. A share of clones is missing; checked studies link under half to unresolved V genes, and the rest is unexplained. The D gene and trimming were derived from the DNA, and the V and J assignments and clone size from that table. This sample lists 450,000 or so clones; around 89% were detected once. The top ten clonotypes cover about 1.6% of the sample.

One collaborating source in Seattle enrolled patients during active infection and followed them longitudinally through the course of disease. Whole blood was collected in K2EDTA tubes by collaborating institutions according to the institutions' own protocols. Collaborator samples were shipped for TCRbeta analysis as frozen whole blood, isolated PBMCs, or DNA extracted from either sample type. Results and caveats for the whole study, not just this receptor: How much clinical and demographic metadata was included differed by source and by participant, and the metadata was provided uncurated.

On this clone itself: This receptor's antigen is unknown. No qualities accompany the bases; no much larger clone lies one base away.

CDR1 and CDR2, per the germline V gene, are MNHEY and SVGAGI. The CDR3 runs 13 residues from the cysteine to the phenylalanine. The CDR3 DNA has 39 bases and is translated from base 1. Trimmed from V: 6 bases; trimmed from J: 7 bases; junction bases lacking a gene match: 7. This sequence uses TRBV6-5 and TRBJ1-2; 8 middle bases align to TRBD1. The sequencing input was peripheral blood. This TCR was sampled from a woman aged 40 to 50 with COVID-19, enrolled during active disease. The DNA reads as follows: TGTGCCAGCAGAAGAGGACAGGGCAGTGGCTACACCTTC. Translated, it gives CASRRGQGSGYTF.